The clone carrying this T cell receptor (beta chain) was seen only a few times. The use of a sample-barcoded 5' primer and a J-beta primer mix characterized a second PCR of roughly 6 to 11 cycles. TCRdb called the 5' RACE reads again in MiXCR, with one record for every CDR3 protein. Altogether about 570,000 distinct CDR3 sequences are present, 25% to 30% being singletons, with the ten largest covering around 18%. The sample comes from a study of blood T cells in healthy people across ages. With V trimmed by 4 bases and J by 0 bases, 6 bases remained unmatched. In germline, CDR1 is SEHNR, CDR2 FQNEAQ (reference sequence). The CDR3 loop spans 16 amino acids.

The source of this sequence is a woman in her 70s in good health. Sequences were obtained from blood. The chain has TRBV7-9 and TRBJ2-1, with TRBD1 matching over 7 bases. This chain's CDR3 is CASSSGTAGSYNEQFF. For the CDR3, the DNA is TGTGCCAGCAGCTCTGGGACAGCCGGCTCCTACAATGAGCAGTTCTTC.